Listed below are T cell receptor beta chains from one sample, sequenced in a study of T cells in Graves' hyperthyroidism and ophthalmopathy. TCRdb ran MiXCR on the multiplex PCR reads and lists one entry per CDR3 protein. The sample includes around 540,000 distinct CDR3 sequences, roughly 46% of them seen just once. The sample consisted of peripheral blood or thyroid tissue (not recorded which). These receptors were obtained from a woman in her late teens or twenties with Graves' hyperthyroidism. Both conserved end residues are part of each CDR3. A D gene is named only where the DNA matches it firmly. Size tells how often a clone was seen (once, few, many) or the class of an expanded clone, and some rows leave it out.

TGTGCCAGTAGTATAGGTGAAACTGAAGCTTTCTTT | CASSIGETEAFF | TRBV7-2 | NA | NA | TRBJ1-1
TGCGCCAGCAGACCCGACAGTACTACCTACGAGCAGTACTTC | CASRPDSTTYEQYF | TRBV5-1 | few | NA | TRBJ2-7
TGTGCCAGCAGTAATCAGGGGGCTAATTCACCCCTCCACTTT | CASSNQGANSPLHF | TRBV2 | medium-sized | TRBD1 | TRBJ1-6
TGTGCCAGCAGCTTCTCCGGGAACCCTTACTCTGGAAACACCATATATTTT | CASSFSGNPYSGNTIYF | TRBV2 | NA | NA | TRBJ1-3
TGTGCCATCAGATTAGTTACGAAAAAACTGTTTTTT | CAIRLVTKKLFF | TRBV10-3 | many | NA | TRBJ1-4
TGTGCCACCAGTGATTTGCCCGGGATCCAAGAGACCCAGTACTTC | CATSDLPGIQETQYF | TRBV24-1 | many | NA | TRBJ2-5
TGCGCCAGCAGCCAAGCGAACAGGGAGGCTTTCTTT | CASSQANREAFF | TRBV4-3 | NA | NA | TRBJ1-1
TGCGCCAGCACGCGGGGGGCTAACTACGAGCAGTACTTC | CASTRGANYEQYF | TRBV5-1 | NA | TRBD2 | TRBJ2-7
TGTGCCAGCAGCGGGCTAGCGGGAGGATCTGGGCAGTACTTC | CASSGLAGGSGQYF | TRBV7-9 | many | TRBD2 | TRBJ2-7
TGTGCCAGCAGCCTTCGGGACGGCAATTCACCCCTCCACTTT | CASSLRDGNSPLHF | TRBV9 | many | NA | TRBJ1-6
TGTGCCATCCTCCTGACAGGAACCTACGAGCAGTACTTC | CAILLTGTYEQYF | TRBV7-9 | NA | NA | TRBJ2-7
TGTGCCAGCAGTCACCATGGGACAGAAGCTTTCTTT | CASSHHGTEAFF | TRBV11-2 | many | NA | TRBJ1-1
TGTGCCATCAGTCCGGGACTGGACTACGAGCAGTACTTC | CAISPGLDYEQYF | TRBV10-3 | many | NA | TRBJ2-7
TGCGCCAGCAGTGGCCCGGGGGGCAATCAGCCCCAGCATTTT | CASSGPGGNQPQHF | TRBV10-1 | NA | NA | TRBJ1-5
TGTGCCAGCACGGACAGACGGGAAAAACTGTTTTTT | CASTDRREKLFF | TRBV2 | NA | NA | TRBJ1-4
TGCGCCAGCAGCTTGGAGGGTTCAGGTGAAAAACTGTTTTTT | CASSLEGSGEKLFF | TRBV5-1 | NA | NA | TRBJ1-4
TGTGCCAGCACCTCCTCCTACCCAAACGTCCTGACTTTC | CASTSSYPNVLTF | TRBV7-8 | few | NA | TRBJ2-6
TGTGCCAGCAGCTTTTCCCCCTCTGGAAACACCATATATTTT | CASSFSPSGNTIYF | TRBV7-2 | many | NA | TRBJ1-3
TGTGCCAGCAGCCGTTACCCCGGGGGCTACACCTTC | CASSRYPGGYTF | TRBV12-3/TRBV12-4 | NA | NA | TRBJ1-2
TGTGCCACCAGCAGGGGACAGGGGGCGCAAAACGGGGAGCTGTTTTTT | CATSRGQGAQNGELFF | TRBV15 | NA | TRBD1 | TRBJ2-2
TGTGCCAGATTGGAAAGCCAAGGAGGCTACACCTTC | CARLESQGGYTF | TRBV25-1 | NA | NA | TRBJ1-2
TGTGCCAGCAGTTACGACAGTAACACCGGGGAGCTGTTTTTT | CASSYDSNTGELFF | TRBV6-6 | NA | NA | TRBJ2-2
TGTGCCAGCACTATTGGTAGGCAACAGGAGACCCAGTACTTC | CASTIGRQQETQYF | TRBV2 | many | NA | TRBJ2-5
TGTGCCAGCAGTTTATTCACAGGGAGTGGTTCACCCCTCCACTTT | CASSLFTGSGSPLHF | TRBV2 | few | NA | TRBJ1-6
TGTGCCAGCAGCTTAGACAGGGATCAGCCCCAGCATTTT | CASSLDRDQPQHF | TRBV7-2 | many | NA | TRBJ1-5
TGTGCTAGTGCCGGCAGGGGTGGCTACACCTTC | CASAGRGGYTF | TRBV12-5 | NA | NA | TRBJ1-2
TGTGCCAGCAGCCCTACCATGGCCCTGGAGCAGTACTTC | CASSPTMALEQYF | TRBV7-2 | NA | NA | TRBJ2-7
TGCGCCAGCAGTGAGGGCCCGGGCACATTGACTGAAGCTTTCTTT | CASSEGPGTLTEAFF | TRBV10-2 | NA | NA | TRBJ1-1
TGTGCCAGCAGCCAAGATTGGGCGGGGGCACAAGAGACCCAGTACTTC | CASSQDWAGAQETQYF | TRBV7-9 | few | NA | TRBJ2-5
TGCGCCAGCAGCCACCAAGGACAGGGTTACGAGCAGTACTTC | CASSHQGQGYEQYF | TRBV5-1 | few | TRBD1 | TRBJ2-7
TGTGCCACCAGTGATCCAGGGGTCCGGGAGCTGTTTTTT | CATSDPGVRELFF | TRBV24-1 | many | NA | TRBJ2-2
TGTGCCAGCAGCTTAAACCGGGACGACTTCGAGCAGTACTTC | CASSLNRDDFEQYF | TRBV7-6 | NA | NA | TRBJ2-7
TGTGCCAGCAGTGTGGAAGAGGAGGAAAAACTGTTTTTT | CASSVEEEEKLFF | TRBV6-5 | NA | NA | TRBJ1-4
TGTGCCAGCAGCCCATCGGTTGGACAGCCCTGGGGTGGCGAGCAGTACTTC | CASSPSVGQPWGGEQYF | TRBV9 | few | NA | TRBJ2-7
TGTGCCAGCAGACGTCCCGGGACAGGGAGGGAAAAACTGTTTTTT | CASRRPGTGREKLFF | TRBV7-2 | many | TRBD1 | TRBJ1-4
TGTGCCAGCAGCCTTCCCGGGCCGCCGGTTGGCTACACCTTC | CASSLPGPPVGYTF | TRBV9 | once | NA | TRBJ1-2
TGCAGTGCAGGCGGGGGAAACTATGGCTACACCTTC | CSAGGGNYGYTF | TRBV20-1 | many | NA | TRBJ1-2
TGTGCCAGCAGTGAGGCGGGGCGCGAGCAGTACTTC | CASSEAGREQYF | TRBV2 | NA | NA | TRBJ2-7
TGTGCCACCAGCAGAGGATGGGGGGCAACTAATGAAAAACTGTTTTTT | CATSRGWGATNEKLFF | TRBV15 | NA | NA | TRBJ1-4
TGTGCCTGGAGTGTACCAGGGGGGAACTATGGCTACACCTTC | CAWSVPGGNYGYTF | TRBV30 | NA | TRBD1 | TRBJ1-2
TGTGCCAGCAGCCAACCGGGACTAGCGGCATTGGAGCAGTACTTC | CASSQPGLAALEQYF | TRBV6-1 | NA | TRBD2 | TRBJ2-7
TGTGCCAGCAGCTCTATGCGCCGACGGAATCACACCGGGGAGCTGTTTTTT | CASSSMRRRNHTGELFF | TRBV7-3 | few | NA | TRBJ2-2
TGCAGTATGGGCGGGATAAATTCGTATGGCTACACCTTC | CSMGGINSYGYTF | TRBV20-1 | NA | NA | TRBJ1-2
TGTGCCAGCAGCTTAAGTCTTGGTGCACCCGGGGCCTATGGCTACACCTTC | CASSLSLGAPGAYGYTF | TRBV7-6 | NA | NA | TRBJ1-2
TGTGCCAGCGGGAGACCTGAAGGATACGAGCAGTACTTC | CASGRPEGYEQYF | TRBV6-5 | few | NA | TRBJ2-7
TGTGCCAGCAGCTTAGACGGTGACAATGAGCAGTTCTTC | CASSLDGDNEQFF | TRBV7-8 | NA | NA | TRBJ2-1
TGCAGTGCGAGAAGGACAGAACTGAACACTGAAGCTTTCTTT | CSARRTELNTEAFF | TRBV20-1 | few | NA | TRBJ1-1
TGCAGCGTTGGGGGACAGGGGCTTCATGAGACCCAGTACTTC | CSVGGQGLHETQYF | TRBV29-1 | NA | TRBD1 | TRBJ2-5
TGTGCCACCAGCAGCGGACAGGCCAACGTCCTGACTTTC | CATSSGQANVLTF | TRBV15 | many | NA | TRBJ2-6
TGCAGCGTTGCGCCTAGCGGGAGTGGGGGGGACGAGCAGTACTTC | CSVAPSGSGGDEQYF | TRBV29-1 | NA | TRBD2 | TRBJ2-7
TGTGCCACCAGCCAAGAAAGGACTGGGGCCAACGTCCTGACTTTC | CATSQERTGANVLTF | TRBV15 | NA | NA | TRBJ2-6
TGTGCCAGCAGCTTCTCCGACGGAGCCCTGCGGTACTTC | CASSFSDGALRYF | TRBV7-9 | once | NA | TRBJ2-7
TGTGCCAGCAGCTCAGGGTCCGGGGAGCTGTTTTTT | CASSSGSGELFF | TRBV7-6 | many | NA | TRBJ2-2
TGTGCCAGCAGCCTCGGGGGCGCCGTTGAAGAGACCCAGTACTTC | CASSLGGAVEETQYF | TRBV7-2 | NA | NA | TRBJ2-5
TGTGCCAGCAGTGAGGAGCTAGCGGCTAACGAGCAGTACTTC | CASSEELAANEQYF | TRBV14 | few | TRBD2 | TRBJ2-7
TGCGCCAGCACCCAGTGGACCGGCTACGAGCAGTACTTC | CASTQWTGYEQYF | TRBV5-1 | NA | NA | TRBJ2-7
TGTGCCAGCAGCCAAGTTGCAGCCCACTATGGCTACACCTTC | CASSQVAAHYGYTF | TRBV14 | NA | NA | TRBJ1-2
TGTGCCAGCAGCCCCGGACAGCGCGAATCTGGGGCCAACGTCCTGACTTTC | CASSPGQRESGANVLTF | TRBV12-3/TRBV12-4 | NA | NA | TRBJ2-6
TGTGCCAGCAGTTCAGGTAAATTGCCCCAGCATTTT | CASSSGKLPQHF | TRBV6-5 | NA | NA | TRBJ1-5
TGTGCCACCACCCTTGCGAGGACAGGAGCGAACACCGGGGAGCTGTTTTTT | CATTLARTGANTGELFF | TRBV24-1 | NA | TRBD1 | TRBJ2-2